This T cell receptor (beta chain) was identified in a study of CD8+CD57+ T cells in acquired aplastic anemia. This CDR3 has 11 residues. Trimming shortened V by 5 bases and J by 4 bases, and 6 bases separated the two germline ends. CDR1 SEHNR and CDR2 FQNEAQ come from the germline V gene (reference sequence). This clonotype showed up just a few times. By flow cytometry, patients selected for sequencing had shown an expansion of CD8+CD57+ cells. Everyone among the patients had severe acquired aplastic anemia. Researchers used genomic DNA as the template to profile TCR beta VDJ and CDR3. Via MiXCR, TCRdb re-called the reads, giving one row per CDR3 protein. This table has some 200,000 distinct CDR3 sequences, over 40% appearing once.

The chain links TRBV7-9 to TRBJ2-7; no firm D call. Material for sequencing was sorted CD4+, CD8+, or CD8+CD57+ T cells (not recorded which) from PBMCs. The receptor was isolated from a human donor with aplastic anemia. The CDR3 DNA sequence: TGTGCCAGCAGCCACACTTACGAGCAGTACTTC. This sequence encodes CASSHTYEQYF.